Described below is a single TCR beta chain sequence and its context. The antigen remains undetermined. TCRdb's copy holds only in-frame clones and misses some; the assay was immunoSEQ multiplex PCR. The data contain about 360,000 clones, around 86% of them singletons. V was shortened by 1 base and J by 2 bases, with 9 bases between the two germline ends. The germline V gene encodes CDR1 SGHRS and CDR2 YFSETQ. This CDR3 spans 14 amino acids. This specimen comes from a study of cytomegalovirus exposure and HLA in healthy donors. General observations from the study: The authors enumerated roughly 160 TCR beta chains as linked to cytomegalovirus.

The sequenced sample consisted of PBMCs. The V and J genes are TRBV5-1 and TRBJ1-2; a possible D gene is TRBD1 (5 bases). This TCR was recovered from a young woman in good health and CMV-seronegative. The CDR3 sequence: CASSLTGLNYGYTF. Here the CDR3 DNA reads TGCGCCAGCAGCTTGACAGGTCTAAACTATGGCTACACCTTC.